The present T cell receptor (beta chain) was sequenced within a study of CD8+ T cells in alopecia areata. CDR3 length equals 14 residues. Trimming cost V 9 bases and J 0 bases; bases outside gene matches: 8. Looked up from germline, CDR1 is MNHEY and CDR2 is SMNVEV (reference sequence). Reverse transcribed after extraction, RNA yielded cDNA as the sequencing template. Sequenced by immunoSEQ multiplex PCR; TCRdb stores in-frame clones only, minus some. The sample consists of 65,000 to 95,000 clones, roughly 51% of them appearing once. Sequenced material: NKG2D-high CD8+ T cells sorted from blood. The chain is built from TRBV27 and TRBJ2-7; TRBD1 aligns across 7 bases. This TCR came from a human donor with alopecia areata. The CDR3: CASLETGTSYEQYF. Here the CDR3 DNA reads TGTGCCAGTTTGGAGACAGGGACCTCCTACGAGCAGTACTTC.